In this sample, the clone carrying this T cell receptor beta chain is medium-sized. Its antigen is as yet unknown. These data originate in a study of neurological immune-mediated disorders. As for the cDNA, it was generated by 5'RACE with 10-nucleotide random UMIs. TCRdb reanalysed the 5' RACE reads using MiXCR and keeps one entry per CDR3 protein. The sample has some 68,000 distinct CDR3 sequences, around 15% seen once. This sample's time point: longitudinal time-point 1 (baseline). Source material was 2 million unsorted PBMCs, stored at -80 °C in RNAlater. Overall study results and limits: Private repertoires in all groups were suggested by the absence of shared CDR3 amino acid sequences among expanded clones across subjects. Patients with HTLV-1-associated myelopathy showed the most TCR clonal expansion. Those with multiple sclerosis showed the least, falling below healthy controls.

The source is a female donor with HTLV-1-associated myelopathy (HAM/TSP). The source material was PBMCs.

CDR3 bases: TGTGCCAGCAGTTTAAGGCAGGACCGCTATAATTCACCCCTCCACTTT. Protein product: CASSLRQDRYNSPLHF. This rearrangement joins TRBV27 to TRBJ1-6; D not resolved. V was shortened by 2 bases and J by 3 bases, with 11 bases between the two germline ends. This CDR3 region has 16 residues. Germline V gene data show CDR1 as MNHEY and CDR2 as SMNVEV (reference sequence).